This TCR beta chain was sequenced in a study of cytomegalovirus exposure and HLA in healthy donors. Findings and limits, study-wide: Cytomegalovirus status was reportedly diagnosed by the classifier with high specificity and sensitivity. The likely origin of a cluster of highly shared sequence variants was a sequencing artifact. Some V segments, TRBV6-2 and TRBV6-3 among them, were indistinguishable and were therefore excluded. Cytomegalovirus-associated TCR beta chains were listed, numbering 150 to 200.

Primers included in the PCR were 60 Vbeta and 13 Jbeta primers. Sequencing used immunoSEQ multiplex PCR; TCRdb keeps in-frame clones, though not all of them. This table holds about 180,000 clones, over 70% found once. This CDR3 contains 13 residues. Germline-derived CDR1 and CDR2 are SGHAT and FQNNGV. The J segment lost 10 bases and the V segment lost 5 bases, leaving 8 bases of the junction unmatched. For this clone: Its antigen is still unknown.

The rearrangement joins TRBV11-2 to TRBJ1-2; TRBD1 matches 9 bases. This clonotype originated in a woman aged 45 to 65 in good health and CMV-seropositive. Sequenced material: PBMCs. The CDR3 sequence is CASSLNRGPSYTF. The CDR3, as DNA: TGTGCCAGCAGCCTTAACAGGGGGCCCTCCTACACCTTC.